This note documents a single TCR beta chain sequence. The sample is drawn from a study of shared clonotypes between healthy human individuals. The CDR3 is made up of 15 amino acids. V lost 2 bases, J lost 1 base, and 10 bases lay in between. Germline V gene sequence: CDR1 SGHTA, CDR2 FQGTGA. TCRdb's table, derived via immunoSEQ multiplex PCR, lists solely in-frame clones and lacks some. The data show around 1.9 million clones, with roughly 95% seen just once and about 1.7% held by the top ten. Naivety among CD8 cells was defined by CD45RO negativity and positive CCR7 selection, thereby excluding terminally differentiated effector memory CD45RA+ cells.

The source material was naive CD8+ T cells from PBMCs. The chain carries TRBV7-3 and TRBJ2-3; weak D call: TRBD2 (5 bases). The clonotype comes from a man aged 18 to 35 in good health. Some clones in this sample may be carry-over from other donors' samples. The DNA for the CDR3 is TGTGCCAGCAGCTTAGGCGGGTATGGCACAGATACGCAGTATTTT. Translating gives CASSLGGYGTDTQYF.